These T cell receptor beta chains were read from a single sample in a study of chemoradiotherapy in HPV16-positive cancers. Method: immunoSEQ multiplex PCR; TCRdb's copy keeps in-frame clones and lacks some. Here the sample spans approximately 8,300 clones, about 85% being singletons. Specimen: tumor tissue, collected from a patient who underwent chemoradiotherapy. The receptors were sampled from a human donor with HPV-associated anogenital cancer. Each CDR3 is given with its conserved first and last residue. A D gene is named only where the DNA matches it firmly. Size tells how often a clone was seen (once, few, many) or the class of an expanded clone, and some rows leave it out.

size: once; D: NA; V: TRBV7-3; J: TRBJ1-6; DNA: TGTGCCAGCAGCTTAACAGGGGGTTCACCCCTCCACTTT; CDR3: CASSLTGGSPLHF
size: NA; D: NA; V: TRBV21-1; J: TRBJ2-1; DNA: TGTGCCAGCAGCCAACTCCCTTTGAGGGGGCGCTCCTACAATGAGCAGTTCTTC; CDR3: CASSQLPLRGRSYNEQFF
size: NA; D: NA; V: TRBV7-9; J: TRBJ2-6; DNA: TGTGCCAGCCGCTCTGGGGCCAACGTCCTGACTTTC; CDR3: CASRSGANVLTF
size: NA; D: NA; V: TRBV2; J: TRBJ2-7; DNA: TGTGCCAGCGTCGAGCAGTACTTC; CDR3: CASVEQYF
size: NA; D: TRBD2; V: TRBV19; J: TRBJ2-7; DNA: TGTGCCAGTGCGTCGGGGGGCGAGCAGTACTTC; CDR3: CASASGGEQYF
size: NA; D: TRBD2; V: TRBV11-3; J: TRBJ2-1; DNA: TGTGCCAGCAGCCCCTTAGCGGGAGGGGCGGGGGAGCAGTTCTTC; CDR3: CASSPLAGGAGEQFF
size: NA; D: TRBD1; V: TRBV19; J: TRBJ1-6; DNA: TGTGCCAGTACCGGCGACAGGGGTAATTCACCCCTCCACTTT; CDR3: CASTGDRGNSPLHF
size: few; D: NA; V: TRBV10-1; J: TRBJ2-3; DNA: TGCGCCAGCAGTGAGAGGGATACGCAGTATTTT; CDR3: CASSERDTQYF
size: NA; D: NA; V: TRBV2; J: TRBJ2-1; DNA: TGTGCCAGCAGACTGTCCCTCACCGACTACAATGAGCAGTTCTTC; CDR3: CASRLSLTDYNEQFF
size: NA; D: NA; V: TRBV6-1; J: TRBJ2-7; DNA: TGTGCCAGCAGTGAAGCGTGGTACGAGCAGTACTTC; CDR3: CASSEAWYEQYF
size: NA; D: TRBD2; V: TRBV7-2; J: TRBJ2-7; DNA: TGTGCCAGCAGCTTAAAGCCGGGGGGGCACGAGCAGTACTTC; CDR3: CASSLKPGGHEQYF
size: NA; D: NA; V: TRBV2; J: TRBJ2-4; DNA: TGTGCCAGCAGTGAAGGGACTTTCAGAGCCAAAAACATTCAGTACTTC; CDR3: CASSEGTFRAKNIQYF
size: NA; D: NA; V: TRBV27; J: TRBJ1-6; DNA: TGTGCCAGCGCGAGTAATTCACCCCTCCACTTT; CDR3: CASASNSPLHF
size: NA; D: NA; V: TRBV2; J: TRBJ1-2; DNA: TGTGCCAGCAGCCAAGGGGGGGTTACCAGCTATGGCTACACCTTC; CDR3: CASSQGGVTSYGYTF
size: NA; D: NA; V: TRBV28; J: TRBJ1-6; DNA: TGTGCCAGCAGTTCGGACGGATTCTATAATTCACCCCTCCACTTT; CDR3: CASSSDGFYNSPLHF
size: NA; D: TRBD1; V: TRBV4-1; J: TRBJ1-2; DNA: TGCGCCAGCAGCCTTAGGGACAGGGGATTTAATGGCTACACCTTC; CDR3: CASSLRDRGFNGYTF